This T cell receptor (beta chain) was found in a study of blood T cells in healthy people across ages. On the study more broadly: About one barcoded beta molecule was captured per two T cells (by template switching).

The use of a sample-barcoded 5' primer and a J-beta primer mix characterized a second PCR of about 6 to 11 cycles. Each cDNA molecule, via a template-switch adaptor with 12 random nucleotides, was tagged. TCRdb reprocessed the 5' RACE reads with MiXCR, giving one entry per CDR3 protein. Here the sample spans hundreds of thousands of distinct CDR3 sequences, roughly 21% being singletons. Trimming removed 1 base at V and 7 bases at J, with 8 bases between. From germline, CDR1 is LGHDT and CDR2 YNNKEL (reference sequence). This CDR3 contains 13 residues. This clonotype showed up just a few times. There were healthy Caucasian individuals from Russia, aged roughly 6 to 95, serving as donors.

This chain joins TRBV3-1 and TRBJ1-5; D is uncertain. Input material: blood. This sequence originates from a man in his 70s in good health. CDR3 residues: CASSQGYTQPQHF. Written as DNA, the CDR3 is TGTGCCAGCAGCCAAGGATACACGCAGCCCCAGCATTTT. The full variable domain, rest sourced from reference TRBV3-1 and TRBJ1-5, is DTAVSQTPKYLVTQMGNDKSIKCEQNLGHDTMYWYKQDSKKFLKIMFSYNNKELIINETVPNRFSPKSPDKAHLNLHINSLELGDSAVYFCASSQGYTQPQHFGDGTRLSIL.